Listed below are T cell receptor beta chains from one sample, sequenced in a study of regulatory T cells in long-lasting Graves disease. TCRdb ran MiXCR on the multiplex PCR reads and lists one entry per CDR3 protein. The sample comprises 500,000 or so distinct CDR3 sequences, about 14% of which are singletons, and approximately 17% rests with the top ten. These data were also filed under a second study, of T cells in Graves' hyperthyroidism and ophthalmopathy.

The material sequenced was peripheral blood mononuclear cells (PBMCs), taken at new diagnosis, from a patient treated with antithyroid drugs. The receptors were gathered from a woman between 45 and 60 years old with Graves disease. Both conserved end residues are part of each CDR3. Fields, in order: J gene, V gene, D gene, clone size, CDR3 DNA, CDR3 protein. The D gene is left open where the match is weak. Expanded clones get a size class; other rows say once, few or many, or leave the size out.

J gene: TRBJ2-2
V gene: TRBV5-1
D gene: TRBD1
clone size: many
CDR3 DNA: TGCGCCAGCAGCTTTACAGGGGGCGATGCCGGGGAGCTGTTTTTT
CDR3 protein: CASSFTGGDAGELFF

J gene: TRBJ1-2
V gene: TRBV4-1
D gene: TRBD1
clone size: few
CDR3 DNA: TGCGCCAGCAGCCAAGGACTGCTGACAGGGGGCTCCTATGGCTACACCTTC
CDR3 protein: CASSQGLLTGGSYGYTF

J gene: TRBJ2-7
V gene: TRBV7-3
D gene: TRBD1
clone size: few
CDR3 DNA: TGTGCCAGCAGCTCCCGAGGGACAGGTGGCCACGAGCAGTACTTC
CDR3 protein: CASSSRGTGGHEQYF

J gene: TRBJ1-2
V gene: TRBV19
D gene: .
clone size: few
CDR3 DNA: TGTGCCAGTCAACGACCGCAGGGAACGGATGGCTACACCTTC
CDR3 protein: CASQRPQGTDGYTF

J gene: TRBJ1-1
V gene: TRBV7-3
D gene: .
clone size: many
CDR3 DNA: TGTGCCAGCAGCCCGTCGGGGGTCACTGAAGCTTTCTTT
CDR3 protein: CASSPSGVTEAFF

J gene: TRBJ2-1
V gene: TRBV7-9
D gene: .
clone size: few
CDR3 DNA: TGTGCCAGCAGCTTAGGCGGAGCCAGTAAAAACAATGAGCAGTTCTTC
CDR3 protein: CASSLGGASKNNEQFF

J gene: TRBJ1-2
V gene: TRBV19
D gene: .
clone size: .
CDR3 DNA: TGTGCCAGTAGTATAGGAGGGGTTTTCTATGGCTACACCTTC
CDR3 protein: CASSIGGVFYGYTF

J gene: TRBJ1-5
V gene: TRBV30
D gene: TRBD1
clone size: many
CDR3 DNA: TGTGCCTGGACGGCAGGGGGTTATAGCAATCAGCCCCAGCATTTT
CDR3 protein: CAWTAGGYSNQPQHF

J gene: TRBJ2-1
V gene: TRBV4-2
D gene: TRBD2
clone size: many
CDR3 DNA: TGTGCCAGCAGCTATACCGGGACTAGCGGTAAGCAGTTCTTC
CDR3 protein: CASSYTGTSGKQFF

J gene: TRBJ2-2
V gene: TRBV6-1
D gene: TRBD2
clone size: many
CDR3 DNA: TGTGCCAGCAGGGCTAGCGGGAACACCGGGGAGCTGTTTTTT
CDR3 protein: CASRASGNTGELFF